The 27 T cell receptor beta chains below were found in one sample sequenced in a study of T-cell memory formation after mild COVID-19. In TCRdb, the 5' RACE reads were re-called with MiXCR into one record per CDR3 protein. The sample has roughly 450,000 distinct CDR3 sequences, roughly 18% seen once. What was sequenced was PBMCs or a T cell subset sorted from them (not recorded which). Source of these receptors: an adult woman who had mild COVID-19 (a few samples of this study predate the infection). Cell type and time point are not known.

The chain is built from TRBV25-1 and TRBJ2-1; D not certain. The V end was cut by 2 bases, the J end by 6 bases, with 8 bases between. Per germline, CDR1 MGHDK and CDR2 SYGVNS. The CDR3 loop spans 13 amino acids. This chain's CDR3 is CASSEQVFNEQFF. The CDR3 nucleotides are TGTGCCAGCAGTGAACAAGTCTTCAATGAGCAGTTCTTC.

This chain joins TRBV7-9 and TRBJ2-7; 8 bases are a match to TRBD1. The germline gives CDR1 SEHNR, CDR2 FQNEAQ (reference sequence). This CDR3 spans 15 amino acids. V dropped 0 bases and J dropped 3; count of bases not matched to a gene: 4. The CDR3 nucleotides are TGTGCCAGCAGCTTAGCCGGACAGGGTCTCTACGAGCAGTACTTC. It specifies CASSLAGQGLYEQYF.

This clonotype was detected ten times or more. V usage is TRBV7-9 and J usage is TRBJ2-7; weak D call: TRBD1 (5 bases). The germline gives CDR1 SEHNR, CDR2 FQNEAQ (reference sequence). The V gene lost 4 bases and the J gene lost 2 bases, with 15 bases spanning the gap. This CDR3 spans 15 amino acids. The CDR3 sequence: CASSYQGLPTYEQYF. The CDR3, as DNA: TGTGCCAGCAGCTACCAGGGATTGCCCACCTACGAGCAGTACTTC.

This clonotype was seen a handful of times. The chain combines TRBV27 with TRBJ1-1; no firm D call. V lost 3 bases and J lost 5, with 10 bases in between. Germline CDR1 and CDR2: MNHEY and SMNVEV (reference sequence). The CDR3 totals 13 residues. This chain's CDR3 is CASSFALGTEAFF. The CDR3 coding sequence is TGTGCCAGCAGTTTCGCATTGGGAACTGAAGCTTTCTTT.

This clonotype came up a few times. The DNA of the CDR3 is TGTGCCAGTAGTATCCGGGACCCCACCGGGGAGCTGTTTTTT. As protein: CASSIRDPTGELFF. V usage is TRBV19 and J usage is TRBJ2-2; perhaps D is TRBD1 or TRBD2 (5 bases each). CDR3 length: 14 residues. CDR1 and CDR2 (germline): LNHDA, SQIVND (reference sequence). The ends were cut back, 3 bases at V and 4 bases at J, with 9 bases in the middle.

This chain joins TRBV20-1 and TRBJ2-1; 10 bases are a match to TRBD2. The germline V gene encodes CDR1 DFQATT and CDR2 SNEGSKA (reference sequence). This CDR3 is built from 14 residues. The trim removed 6 bases at V and 5 bases at J, leaving 7 bases unmatched. In nucleotides, the CDR3 is TGCAGTGCCTCGAGCGGGAGGGCAAACAATGAGCAGTTCTTC. It encodes CSASSGRANNEQFF.

This sequence joins TRBV7-3 and TRBJ1-1; D unclear. Germline V CDR1 and CDR2: SGHTA, FQGTGA. The CDR3 consists of 15 residues. Trimming cost V 4 bases and J 1 base, with 13 bases left between them. The CDR3: CASSSGVGGNTEAFF. The CDR3 DNA sequence: TGTGCCAGCAGCTCCGGTGTGGGAGGGAACACTGAAGCTTTCTTT.

This clonotype was counted at least ten times. This sequence joins TRBV20-1 and TRBJ2-3; 12 bases fit TRBD2. The germline V gene encodes CDR1 DFQATT and CDR2 SNEGSKA (reference sequence). The CDR3 is made up of 15 amino acids. Unmatched junction bases numbered 5, after V lost 5 bases and J lost 2 bases. The chain's CDR3 is CSASSGGDTTDTQYF. The CDR3 nucleotides read TGCAGTGCTTCTAGCGGGGGGGACACCACAGATACGCAGTATTTT.

This rearrangement joins TRBV7-9 to TRBJ2-1, with a weak D call TRBD1 (5 bases). Deletions cut 5 bases from V and 8 bases from J, with 7 bases between. Germline CDR1 reads SEHNR; CDR2 reads FQNEAQ (reference sequence). The CDR3 runs 11 residues. This CDR3 is CASSPQDEQFF. CDR3 coding DNA: TGTGCCAGCAGCCCACAGGATGAGCAGTTCTTC.

This chain connects TRBV5-1 to TRBJ2-4, with D perhaps given as TRBD1 or TRBD2 (5 bases each). CDR3 size: 13 residues. In germline, CDR1 is SGHRS, CDR2 YFSETQ. The germline V and J ends were trimmed by 7 bases and 11 bases, with 19 bases remaining between them. The CDR3 is CASSFGGEDVQYF. The DNA of the CDR3 is TGCGCCAGCTCCTTTGGGGGAGAGGACGTTCAGTACTTC.

The V gene is TRBV24-1, the J gene TRBJ1-2, with D unresolved. The CDR3 length is 15 residues. Between the trimmed V and J ends, which lost 5 bases and 6 bases, there was a span of 18 bases. Germline CDR1 is KGHDR and CDR2 is SFDVKD. DNA for the CDR3: TGTGCCACCAGTGTCCACATGGGTGCGAAGGATGGCTACACCTTC. Protein sequence: CATSVHMGAKDGYTF.

This sequence joins TRBV27 and TRBJ2-5; 13 bases agree with TRBD2. Germline V gene lookup returns CDR1 MNHEY and CDR2 SMNVEV (reference sequence). V lost 6 bases, J lost 7 bases, and 2 bases stayed unmatched. CDR3 length: 13 residues. The CDR3 loop is CASRRTSGGTQYF. In DNA form, the CDR3 reads TGTGCCAGCAGGCGGACTAGCGGGGGGACCCAGTACTTC.

This clonotype was found many times. The chain recombines TRBV4-1 with TRBJ1-5; no definite D call. CDR3 length equals 17 residues. Trimming pared 1 base from V and 9 bases from J, leaving 22 bases between. From germline, CDR1 is MGHRA and CDR2 YSYEKL. CDR3 protein: CASSQVDLVDFRLPQHF. The CDR3, as DNA: TGCGCCAGCAGCCAAGTAGATTTGGTCGACTTCAGATTGCCCCAGCATTTT.

This clonotype was recorded a few times. The rearrangement joins TRBV5-1 to TRBJ2-1; D is ambiguous. V lost 0 bases to trimming and J lost 6 bases, with 7 bases between them. Looked up from germline, CDR1 is SGHRS and CDR2 is YFSETQ. The CDR3 consists of 13 residues. The CDR3 DNA reads TGCGCCAGCAGCTTGGCTAGTTTCAATGAGCAGTTCTTC. This gives the protein CASSLASFNEQFF.

The V gene is TRBV29-1, the J gene TRBJ2-1, with 12 bases identical to TRBD2. Unmatched junction bases numbered 5, after V lost 4 bases and J lost 7 bases. Germline V gene lookup returns CDR1 SQVTM and CDR2 ANQGSEA. The CDR3 has 14 residues. DNA for the CDR3: TGCAGCGTTGTGTGGCTAGCGGGAGGGAATGAGCAGTTCTTC. Translated: CSVVWLAGGNEQFF.

The sample holds a few counts of this clonotype. CDR3 sequence reads: CASSPSGGSSYNEQFF. The DNA for the CDR3 is TGTGCCAGCAGCCCTTCAGGGGGAAGCTCCTACAATGAGCAGTTCTTC. The rearrangement links TRBV6-5 to TRBJ2-1; 7 nucleotides agree with TRBD1. Trimming at V came to 6 bases and at J to 0 bases, leaving 8 bases not matched to a gene. This CDR3 has 16 residues. CDR1 MNHEY and CDR2 SVGAGI come from the germline V gene.

The chain is built from TRBV14 and TRBJ2-3; TRBD2 might be the D (5 bases). Germline CDR1 reads SGHDN; CDR2 reads FVKESK. V was cut by 5 bases and J by 4 bases, with 10 bases left in between. This CDR3 is built from 13 residues. In nucleotides, the CDR3 is TGTGCCAGCAGCGCGGACTGGTCAGATACGCAGTATTTT. It encodes CASSADWSDTQYF.

This clonotype appeared a few times. The chain recombines TRBV7-3 with TRBJ1-5; TRBD1 is a possible D gene (5 bases). The germline V and J ends were trimmed by 8 bases and 3 bases, with 11 bases remaining between them. This CDR3 contains 13 residues. Looked up from germline, CDR1 is SGHTA and CDR2 is FQGTGA. The CDR3 loop is CASGRDHNQPQHF. The CDR3 DNA follows: TGTGCCAGCGGCCGGGACCACAATCAGCCCCAGCATTTT.

This clonotype was counted between two and nine times. The gene calls are TRBV13 and TRBJ2-7, with a tentative D call TRBD2 (5 bases). CDR3 length: 15 amino acids. Trimming cost V 5 bases and J 3 bases, with 17 bases left between them. Germline loops: CDR1 PRHDT, CDR2 FYEKMQ (reference sequence). DNA of the CDR3: TGTGCCAGCAGCCCTCGCCGGGAAATCCGCTACGAGCAGTACTTC. Translating it yields CASSPRREIRYEQYF.

The chain uses TRBV7-9 and TRBJ1-4; D is uncertain. Deletions cut 5 bases from V and 1 base from J, with 14 bases between. The CDR3 contains 16 residues. Germline CDR1 SEHNR, CDR2 FQNEAQ (reference sequence). The chain's CDR3 is CASSPRVWGTNEKLFF. The DNA of the CDR3 is TGTGCCAGCAGCCCTCGAGTTTGGGGAACTAATGAAAAACTGTTTTTT.

The rearrangement joins TRBV12-3 or TRBV12-4 to TRBJ2-1; a weak D match, TRBD2 (5 bases). V lost 10 bases and J 0 bases, leaving 13 bases between the germline ends. CDR3 length: 14 amino acids. The CDR3 reads CAITSRGSYNEQFF. DNA for the CDR3: TGTGCCATCACATCTCGGGGCTCCTACAATGAGCAGTTCTTC.

This clonotype was seen a handful of times. This rearrangement joins TRBV20-1 to TRBJ2-3; D gene unclear. V lost 0 bases and J lost 6, with 16 bases in between. The CDR3 is made up of 15 amino acids. Germline V gene lookup returns CDR1 DFQATT and CDR2 SNEGSKA (reference sequence). The CDR3 spells CSARDRSRVVDTQYF. CDR3 coding DNA: TGCAGTGCTAGAGATCGGTCCCGGGTGGTGGATACGCAGTATTTT.

The genes are TRBV6-1 and TRBJ2-5; the D gene is possibly TRBD2 (6 bases). This CDR3 is built from 15 residues. Trimming cost V 1 base and J 4 bases, with 13 bases left between them. Germline CDR1 is MNHNS and CDR2 is SASEGT. Written as DNA, the CDR3 is TGTGCCAGCAGTGAAGTGCGGGGCCCTCTAGAGACCCAGTACTTC. Residues: CASSEVRGPLETQYF.

The sample holds a few counts of this clonotype. The chain recombines TRBV6-1 with TRBJ2-3, with 7 bases fitting TRBD1. CDR3 size: 14 residues. The junction had 2 bases not matched to a gene; V was cut back by 2 bases and J by 3 bases. Germline V gene data show CDR1 as MNHNS and CDR2 as SASEGT. The chain's CDR3 is CASSERGRTDTQYF. CDR3 bases: TGTGCCAGCAGTGAAAGGGGGCGGACAGATACGCAGTATTTT.

This chain links TRBV29-1 with TRBJ2-3, with TRBD2 matching over 14 bases. Germline lookup yields CDR1 SQVTM and CDR2 ANQGSEA. The CDR3 is made up of 16 amino acids. The V segment lost 5 bases and the J segment 3 bases; nucleotides outside the gene matches: 7. CDR3 amino acids: CSVRGTSGGRTDTQYF. Here the CDR3 DNA reads TGCAGCGTTCGCGGGACTAGCGGGGGAAGGACAGATACGCAGTATTTT.

This clonotype has just a few counts. The chain is built from TRBV5-6 and TRBJ2-4, with 11 positions matching TRBD1. CDR1 and CDR2 from the germline V gene are SGHDT and YYEEEE. Unmatched junction bases numbered 4, after V lost 4 bases and J lost 1 base. The CDR3 covers 16 residues. The CDR3 DNA reads as TGTGCCAGCAGCCTCGGACAGGGGGCCGCCAAAAACATTCAGTACTTC. Translating gives CASSLGQGAAKNIQYF.

This clonotype showed up many times. The chain uses TRBV19 and TRBJ2-1, with D possibly matching TRBD2 (6 bases). This CDR3 spans 15 amino acids. Germline CDR1 and CDR2: LNHDA and SQIVND (reference sequence). V lost 4 bases, J lost 4 bases, and 14 bases lay in between. The CDR3 DNA is TGTGCCAGTAGTAAGTGGGTAGCGGCGTACAATGAGCAGTTCTTC. It codes for CASSKWVAAYNEQFF.